This TCR beta chain originates from a study of radiotherapy plus CTLA-4 blockade in lung cancer. Profiled with immunoSEQ multiplex PCR; TCRdb holds only in-frame clones, not every one. The data contain 40,000 to 60,000 clones, approximately 78% of them seen just once; the ten biggest clones take up about 3.3%. Sequencing used peripheral blood, obtained from a patient treated with radiotherapy plus ipilimumab. The sequence came from a human donor with non-small cell lung cancer who had stable disease on radiotherapy plus ipilimumab.

CDR3 nucleotide sequence: TGTGCCAGCAGTTGGGACAGGGGGGGGTATAGCAATCAGCCCCAGCATTTT. This encodes CASSWDRGGYSNQPQHF. V and J are TRBV28 and TRBJ1-5; 11 bases are a match to TRBD1. J lost 0 bases, V lost 4 bases, and 5 bases had no gene match. This CDR3 spans 17 amino acids. Germline V gives CDR1 MDHEN, CDR2 SYDVKM.